The clone carrying this T cell receptor (beta chain) showed up just a few times. Its antigen is as yet unknown. Libraries for TCRalpha and TCRbeta carried sample barcodes and unique molecular identifiers via 5'RACE. Using its own MiXCR run on the 5' RACE reads, TCRdb lists one record per CDR3 protein. Here the sample spans 350,000 or so distinct CDR3 sequences, 20% to 25% being singletons. These data belong to a study of T-cell memory formation after mild COVID-19. Study outcomes and limitations: CD4+ contracting clones were found mainly in CM and EM, and CD8+ ones in EMRA. Some clones that responded turned up in pre-infection memory, which suggests that cross-reactive memory joined in. For second-wave clones that peaked at day 37, SARS-CoV-2 specificity went unverified.

Sequencing used PBMCs or a T cell subset sorted from them (not recorded which). The TCR originated in a man between 18 and 29 years old who had mild COVID-19 (a few samples of this study predate the infection). Cell type and time point are not known.

The DNA of the CDR3 is TGTGCTAGTGGTTTTATACTAGGGCCCGGGGAGCTGTTTTTT. This translates into CASGFILGPGELFF. The chain recombines TRBV12-5 with TRBJ2-2; weak D call: TRBD2 (5 bases). From germline, CDR1 is LGHNT and CDR2 FRNRAP. The V end lost 3 bases, the J end lost 6 bases, and 11 bases lay between the germline ends. CDR3 length: 14 amino acids.